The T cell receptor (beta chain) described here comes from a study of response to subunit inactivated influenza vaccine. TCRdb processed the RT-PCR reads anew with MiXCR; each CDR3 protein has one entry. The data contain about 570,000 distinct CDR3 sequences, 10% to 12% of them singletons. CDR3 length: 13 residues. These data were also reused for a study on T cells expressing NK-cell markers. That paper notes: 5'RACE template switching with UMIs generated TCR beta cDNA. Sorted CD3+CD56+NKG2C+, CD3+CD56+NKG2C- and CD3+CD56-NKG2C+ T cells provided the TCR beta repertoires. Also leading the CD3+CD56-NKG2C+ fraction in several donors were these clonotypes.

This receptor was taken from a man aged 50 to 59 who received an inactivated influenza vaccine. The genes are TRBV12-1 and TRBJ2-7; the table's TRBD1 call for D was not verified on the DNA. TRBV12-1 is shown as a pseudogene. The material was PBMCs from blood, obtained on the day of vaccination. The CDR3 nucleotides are TGTGCCAGCAGCCTGGGGCTCCTCTGCGAGCAGTACTTC. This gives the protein CASSLGLLCEQYF.